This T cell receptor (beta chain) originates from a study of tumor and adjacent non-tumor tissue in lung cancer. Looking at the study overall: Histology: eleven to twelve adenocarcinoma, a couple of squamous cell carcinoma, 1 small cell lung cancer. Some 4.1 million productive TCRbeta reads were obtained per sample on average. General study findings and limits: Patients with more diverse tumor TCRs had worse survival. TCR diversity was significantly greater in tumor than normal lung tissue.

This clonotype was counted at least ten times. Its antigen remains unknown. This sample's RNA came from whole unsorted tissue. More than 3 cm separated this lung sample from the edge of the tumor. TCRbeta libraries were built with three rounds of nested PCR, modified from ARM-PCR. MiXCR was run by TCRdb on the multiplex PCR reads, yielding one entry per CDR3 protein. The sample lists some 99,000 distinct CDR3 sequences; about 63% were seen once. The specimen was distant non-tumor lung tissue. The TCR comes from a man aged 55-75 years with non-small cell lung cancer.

CDR3 amino acids: CASTMTGGTYNEQFF. In nucleotides, the CDR3 is TGTGCCAGCACCATGACAGGGGGCACCTACAATGAGCAGTTCTTC. This rearrangement joins TRBV12-3 or TRBV12-4 to TRBJ2-1, with 10 bases aligning to TRBD1. The CDR3 length is 15 residues. Unmatched junction bases numbered 5, after V lost 7 bases and J lost 2 bases.